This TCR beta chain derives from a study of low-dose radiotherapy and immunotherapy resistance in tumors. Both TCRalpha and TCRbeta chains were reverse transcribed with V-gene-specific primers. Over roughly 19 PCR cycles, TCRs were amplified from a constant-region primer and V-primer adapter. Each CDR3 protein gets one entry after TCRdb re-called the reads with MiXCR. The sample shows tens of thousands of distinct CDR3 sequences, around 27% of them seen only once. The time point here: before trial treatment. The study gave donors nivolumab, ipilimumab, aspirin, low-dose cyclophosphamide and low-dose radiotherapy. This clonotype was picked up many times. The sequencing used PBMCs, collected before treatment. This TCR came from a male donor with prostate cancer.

CDR3 loop: CATSRDPEKLFF. In DNA, the CDR3 is TGTGCCACCAGCAGAGATCCCGAAAAACTGTTTTTT. The chain has TRBV15 and TRBJ1-4; D is ambiguous. Germline V CDR1 and CDR2: LNHNV, YYDKDF (reference sequence). The CDR3 covers 12 residues. V lost 0 bases and J lost 8, with 4 bases in between.